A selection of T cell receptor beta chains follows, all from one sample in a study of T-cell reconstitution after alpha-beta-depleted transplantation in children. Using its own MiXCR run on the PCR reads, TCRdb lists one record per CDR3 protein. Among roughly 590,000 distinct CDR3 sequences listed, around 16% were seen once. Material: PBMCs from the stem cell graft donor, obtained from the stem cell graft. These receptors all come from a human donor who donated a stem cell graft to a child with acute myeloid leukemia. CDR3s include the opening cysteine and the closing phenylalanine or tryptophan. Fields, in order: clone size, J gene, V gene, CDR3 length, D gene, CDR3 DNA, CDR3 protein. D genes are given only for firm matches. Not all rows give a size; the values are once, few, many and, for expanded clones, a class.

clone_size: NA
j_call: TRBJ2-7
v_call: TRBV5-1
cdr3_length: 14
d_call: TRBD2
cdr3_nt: TGCGCCAGCAGCTTCCGCGGGGGAAACTACGAGCAGTACTTC
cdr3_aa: CASSFRGGNYEQYF

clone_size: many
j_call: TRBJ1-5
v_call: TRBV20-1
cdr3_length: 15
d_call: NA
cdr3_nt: TGCAGTGCTACGATCGGGACGGATAGCAATCAGCCCCAGCATTTT
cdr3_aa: CSATIGTDSNQPQHF

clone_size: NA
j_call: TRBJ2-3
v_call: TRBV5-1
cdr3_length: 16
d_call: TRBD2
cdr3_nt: TGCGCCAGCAGCTTGCCTAGCGGAACTAGCACAGATACGCAGTATTTT
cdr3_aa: CASSLPSGTSTDTQYF

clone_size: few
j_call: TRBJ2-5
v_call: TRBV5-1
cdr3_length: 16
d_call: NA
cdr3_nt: TGCGCCAGCAGCCTGTCCTTCTCACAGGGCCAAGAGACCCAGTACTTC
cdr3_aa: CASSLSFSQGQETQYF

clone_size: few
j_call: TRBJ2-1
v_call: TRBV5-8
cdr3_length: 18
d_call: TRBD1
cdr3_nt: TGTGCCACCAGAGAGGGGGCGAGGGAGATTGGGGGAAGAAATGAGCAGTTCTTC
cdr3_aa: CATREGAREIGGRNEQFF

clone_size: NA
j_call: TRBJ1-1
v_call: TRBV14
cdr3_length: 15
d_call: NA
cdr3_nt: TGTGCCAGCAGCCTAGGGGCCTCAGGTGGGACTGAAGCTTTCTTT
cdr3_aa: CASSLGASGGTEAFF

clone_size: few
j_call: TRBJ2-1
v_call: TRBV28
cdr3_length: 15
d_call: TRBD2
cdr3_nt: TGTGCCAGCAGTGTCCAAGCGGGGGTATACAATGAGCAGTTCTTC
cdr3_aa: CASSVQAGVYNEQFF

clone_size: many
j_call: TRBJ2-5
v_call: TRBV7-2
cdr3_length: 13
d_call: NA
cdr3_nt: TGTGCCAGCAGCTTAGGACGGAAGAGGGCCCAGTACTTC
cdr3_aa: CASSLGRKRAQYF

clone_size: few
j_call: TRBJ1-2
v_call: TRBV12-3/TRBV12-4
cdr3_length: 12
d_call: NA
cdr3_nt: TGTGCCAGCAGCCCCGGCCCGTCCGGCTACACCTTC
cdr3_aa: CASSPGPSGYTF

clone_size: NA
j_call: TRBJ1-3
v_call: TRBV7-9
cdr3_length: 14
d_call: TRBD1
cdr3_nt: TGTGCCAGCAGCTCCACAGGGGAAGGAAACACCATATATTTT
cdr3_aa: CASSSTGEGNTIYF

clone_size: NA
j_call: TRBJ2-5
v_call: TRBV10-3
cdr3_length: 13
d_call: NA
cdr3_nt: TGTGCCATCAGGGGACACCGCCAAGAGACCCAGTACTTC
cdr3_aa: CAIRGHRQETQYF

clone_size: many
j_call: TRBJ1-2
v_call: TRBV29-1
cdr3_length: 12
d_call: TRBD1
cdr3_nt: TGCAGCGTCTTGACAGGGGGCTATGGCTACACCTTC
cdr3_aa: CSVLTGGYGYTF

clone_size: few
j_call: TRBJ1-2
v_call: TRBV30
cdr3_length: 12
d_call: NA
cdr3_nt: TGTGCCTGGAGCTGGGGATCTAATGGCTACACCTTC
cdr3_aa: CAWSWGSNGYTF

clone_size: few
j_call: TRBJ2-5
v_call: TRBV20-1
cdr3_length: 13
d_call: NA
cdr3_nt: TGCAGTGCTAGGGCCCCAGTTCAAGAGACCCAGTACTTC
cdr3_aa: CSARAPVQETQYF

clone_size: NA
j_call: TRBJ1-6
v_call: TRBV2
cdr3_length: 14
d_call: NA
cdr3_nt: TGTGCCAGCAGTGAAGCGCGGGGGTTTTCACCCCTCCACTTT
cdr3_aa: CASSEARGFSPLHF

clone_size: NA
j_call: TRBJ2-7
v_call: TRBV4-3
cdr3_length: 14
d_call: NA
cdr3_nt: TGCGCCAGCAGCCCAGGGAGGGGGTCATACGAGCAGTACTTC
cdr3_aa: CASSPGRGSYEQYF

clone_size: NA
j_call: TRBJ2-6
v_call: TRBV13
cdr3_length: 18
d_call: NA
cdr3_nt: TGTGCCAGCAGCCGGGGGGCCATTGGTACTTCTGGGGCCAACGTCCTGACTTTC
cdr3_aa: CASSRGAIGTSGANVLTF

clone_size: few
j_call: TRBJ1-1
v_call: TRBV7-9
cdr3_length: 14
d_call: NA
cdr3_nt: TGTGCCAGCAGCTTAACCGGGCGACGCACTGAAGCTTTCTTT
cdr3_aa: CASSLTGRRTEAFF

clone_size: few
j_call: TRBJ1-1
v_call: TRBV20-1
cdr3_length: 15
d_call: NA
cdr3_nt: TGCAGTGCTAGAGATCGCAGGGTGTCAAACACTGAAGCTTTCTTT
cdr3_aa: CSARDRRVSNTEAFF

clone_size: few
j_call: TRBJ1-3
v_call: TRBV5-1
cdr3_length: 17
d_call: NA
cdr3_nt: TGCGCCAGCAGCTTGTCCCCATCGTCGCTCTCTGGAAACACCATATATTTT
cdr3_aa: CASSLSPSSLSGNTIYF

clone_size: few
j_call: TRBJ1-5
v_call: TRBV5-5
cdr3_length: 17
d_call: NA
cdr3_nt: TGTGCCAGCAGCTTGACCGGGGGCAGAGATAGCAATCAGCCCCAGCATTTT
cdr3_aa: CASSLTGGRDSNQPQHF

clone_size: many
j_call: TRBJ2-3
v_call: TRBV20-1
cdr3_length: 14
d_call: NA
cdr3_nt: TGCAGTGCTAGCCTCAGGGGCCCCACAGATACGCAGTATTTT
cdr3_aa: CSASLRGPTDTQYF

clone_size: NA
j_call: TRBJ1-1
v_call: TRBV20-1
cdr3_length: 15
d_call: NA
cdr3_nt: TGCAGTGCTAGAAAAGCGGGGGGGTTTAACACTGAAGCTTTCTTT
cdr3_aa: CSARKAGGFNTEAFF

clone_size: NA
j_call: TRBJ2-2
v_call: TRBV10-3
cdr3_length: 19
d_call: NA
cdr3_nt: TGTGCCATCAGTGCTAGGCGAGGGCCTATGCGCGAACACCGGGGGGAGCTGTTTTTT
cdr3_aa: CAISARRGPMREHRGELFF

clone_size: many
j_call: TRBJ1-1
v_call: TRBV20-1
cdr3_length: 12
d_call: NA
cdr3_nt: TGCAGTGCCCCTTCCCACTCCACTGAAGCTTTCTTT
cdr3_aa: CSAPSHSTEAFF

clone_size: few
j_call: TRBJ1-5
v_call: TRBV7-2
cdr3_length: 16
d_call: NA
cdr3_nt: TGTGCCAGCAGCTTAGGGCCCCTCGGAAGCAATCAGCCCCAGCATTTT
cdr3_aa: CASSLGPLGSNQPQHF

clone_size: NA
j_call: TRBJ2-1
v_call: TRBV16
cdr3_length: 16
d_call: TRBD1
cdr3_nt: TGTGCCAGCAGCCACGGCCGGGACAGCTCCTACAATGAGCAGTTCTTC
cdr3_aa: CASSHGRDSSYNEQFF

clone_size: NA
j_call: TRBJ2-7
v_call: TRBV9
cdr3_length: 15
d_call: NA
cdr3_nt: TGTGCCAGCAGCGTAGATGGGGACCCCTCCTACGAGCAGTACTTC
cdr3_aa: CASSVDGDPSYEQYF

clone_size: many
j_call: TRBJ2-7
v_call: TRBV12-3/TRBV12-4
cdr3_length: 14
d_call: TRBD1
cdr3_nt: TGTGCCAGCAGTCTGACAGGGTTCTCCGCCGAGCAGTACTTC
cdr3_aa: CASSLTGFSAEQYF

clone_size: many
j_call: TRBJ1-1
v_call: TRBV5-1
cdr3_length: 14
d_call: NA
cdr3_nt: TGCGCCAGCAGCTTTTGGGGAGAGGACACTGAAGCTTTCTTT
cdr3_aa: CASSFWGEDTEAFF

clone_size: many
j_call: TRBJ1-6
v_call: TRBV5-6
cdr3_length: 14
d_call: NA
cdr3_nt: TGTGCCAGCTCAAGCAACAGGGTCCGGTCACCCCTCCACTTT
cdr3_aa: CASSSNRVRSPLHF

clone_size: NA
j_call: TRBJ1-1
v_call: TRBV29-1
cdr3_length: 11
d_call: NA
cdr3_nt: TGCAGCGTTGAAGAATGGACTGAAGCTTTCTTT
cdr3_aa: CSVEEWTEAFF

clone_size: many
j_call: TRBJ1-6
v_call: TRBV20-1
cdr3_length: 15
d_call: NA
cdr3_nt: TGCAGTGCTGCTCGGAGGACCGTGGGTAATTCACCCCTCCACTTT
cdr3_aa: CSAARRTVGNSPLHF

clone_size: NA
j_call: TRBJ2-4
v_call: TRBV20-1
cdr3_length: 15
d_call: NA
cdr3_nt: TGCAGTGCTAGAGAGTGGGACGGCCCCAAAAACATTCAGTACTTC
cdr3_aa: CSAREWDGPKNIQYF

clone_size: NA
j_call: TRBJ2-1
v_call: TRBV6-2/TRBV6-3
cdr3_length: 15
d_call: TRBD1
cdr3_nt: TGTGCCAGCAGTTCCCGGGACAGGTTAAACAATGAGCAGTTCTTC
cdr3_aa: CASSSRDRLNNEQFF

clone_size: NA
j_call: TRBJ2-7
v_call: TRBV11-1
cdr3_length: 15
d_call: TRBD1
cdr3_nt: TGTGCCAGCAGCCTCGAGGGACAGGGGTGGTACGAGCAGTACTTC
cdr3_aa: CASSLEGQGWYEQYF

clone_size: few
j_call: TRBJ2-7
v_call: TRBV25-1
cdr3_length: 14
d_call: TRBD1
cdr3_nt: TGTGCCAGCAGTGCCTTAACAGGGGGCACCGAGCAGTACTTC
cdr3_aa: CASSALTGGTEQYF

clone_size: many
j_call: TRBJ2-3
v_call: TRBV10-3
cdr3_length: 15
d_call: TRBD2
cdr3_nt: TGTGCCATCAGTGAGGAGGGACTAGCGGGGAACACGCAGTATTTT
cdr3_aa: CAISEEGLAGNTQYF

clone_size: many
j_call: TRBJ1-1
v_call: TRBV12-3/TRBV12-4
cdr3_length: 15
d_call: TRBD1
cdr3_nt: TGTGCCAGCAGTTTCGCCGGGACAGGGGGGACTGAAGCTTTCTTT
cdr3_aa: CASSFAGTGGTEAFF

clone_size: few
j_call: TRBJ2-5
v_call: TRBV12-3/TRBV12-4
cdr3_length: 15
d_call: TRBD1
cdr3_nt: TGTGCCAGCAGTTTAAAGGCAGGGGGCCTAGGGACCCAGTACTTC
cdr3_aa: CASSLKAGGLGTQYF

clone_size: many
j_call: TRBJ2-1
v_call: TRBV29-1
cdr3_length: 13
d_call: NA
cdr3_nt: TGCAGCGTTGATCGGACTTCCTACAATGAGCAGTTCTTC
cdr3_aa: CSVDRTSYNEQFF

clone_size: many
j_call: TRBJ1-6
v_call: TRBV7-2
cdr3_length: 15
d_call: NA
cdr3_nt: TGTGCCAGCAGCTTAGTCGGACCGCCAAATTCACCCCTCCACTTT
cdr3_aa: CASSLVGPPNSPLHF

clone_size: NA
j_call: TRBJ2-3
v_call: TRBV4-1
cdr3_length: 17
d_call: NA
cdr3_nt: TGCGCCAGCAGCCAAGATTTTCGGCAGGCCCGCACAGATACGCAGTATTTT
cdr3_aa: CASSQDFRQARTDTQYF

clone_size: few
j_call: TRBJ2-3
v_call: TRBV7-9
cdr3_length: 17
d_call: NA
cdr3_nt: TGTGCCAGCAGCCTCTCATCTACAGGGACTTCCACAGATACGCAGTATTTT
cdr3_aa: CASSLSSTGTSTDTQYF

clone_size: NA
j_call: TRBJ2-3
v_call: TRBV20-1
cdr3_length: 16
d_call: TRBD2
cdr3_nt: TGCAGTGCTAGAGATTGGGAGGGCACTAGCACAGATACGCAGTATTTT
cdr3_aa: CSARDWEGTSTDTQYF

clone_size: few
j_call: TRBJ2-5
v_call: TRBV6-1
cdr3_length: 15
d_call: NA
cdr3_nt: TGTGCCAGCAGCCCATCCAGAGGTGGTGGGGAGACCCAGTACTTC
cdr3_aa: CASSPSRGGGETQYF

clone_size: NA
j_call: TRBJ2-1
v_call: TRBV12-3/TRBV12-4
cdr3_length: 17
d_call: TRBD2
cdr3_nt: TGTGCCAGCAGCTCTCCGGGACTAGCGGGGGCCTACAATGAGCAGTTCTTC
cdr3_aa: CASSSPGLAGAYNEQFF

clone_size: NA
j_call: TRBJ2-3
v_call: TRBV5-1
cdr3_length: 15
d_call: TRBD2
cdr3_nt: TGCGCCAGCGCCCTTCCGGGACTAGCCGCAGATACGCAGTATTTT
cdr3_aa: CASALPGLAADTQYF

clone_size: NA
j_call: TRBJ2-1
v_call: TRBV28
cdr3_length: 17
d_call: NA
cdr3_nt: TGTGCCAGCAGTACCCCGTGGTCCCCGCGATCCTACAATGAGCAGTTCTTC
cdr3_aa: CASSTPWSPRSYNEQFF

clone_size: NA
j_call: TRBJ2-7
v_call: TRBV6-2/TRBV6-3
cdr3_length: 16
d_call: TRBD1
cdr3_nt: TGTGCCAGCAGCTCAAGAAGACAGGGTTTCTCCTACGAGCAGTACTTC
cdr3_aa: CASSSRRQGFSYEQYF

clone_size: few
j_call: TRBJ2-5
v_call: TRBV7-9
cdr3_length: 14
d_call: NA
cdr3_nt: TGTGCCAGCAGCTCGGCCGGGACCCAAGAGACCCAGTACTTC
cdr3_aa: CASSSAGTQETQYF

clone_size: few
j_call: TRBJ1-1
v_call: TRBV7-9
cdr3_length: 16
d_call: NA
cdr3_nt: TGTGCCAGCAGCTCCCTCCCAGGGAACGAGAACACTGAAGCTTTCTTT
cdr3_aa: CASSSLPGNENTEAFF

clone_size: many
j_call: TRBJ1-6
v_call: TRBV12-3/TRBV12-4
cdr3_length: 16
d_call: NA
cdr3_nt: TGTGCCAGTAGCTCAGGCCCCAGCTCCTATAATTCACCCCTCCACTTT
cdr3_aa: CASSSGPSSYNSPLHF

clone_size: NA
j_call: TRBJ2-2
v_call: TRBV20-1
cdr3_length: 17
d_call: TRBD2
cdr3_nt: TGCAGTGCCCCTGGGGCTAGCGGGGGATTGAACACCGGGGAGCTGTTTTTT
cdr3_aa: CSAPGASGGLNTGELFF

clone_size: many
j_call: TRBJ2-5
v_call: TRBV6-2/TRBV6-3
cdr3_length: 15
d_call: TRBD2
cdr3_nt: TGTGCCAGCAGATGGGTAGCGGGGGGATCGGAGACCCAGTACTTC
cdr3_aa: CASRWVAGGSETQYF

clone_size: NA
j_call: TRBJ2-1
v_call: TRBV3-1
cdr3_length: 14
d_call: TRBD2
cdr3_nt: TGTGCCAGCAGTGCTAGCGGGGCGCGGATTGAGCAGTTCTTC
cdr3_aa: CASSASGARIEQFF

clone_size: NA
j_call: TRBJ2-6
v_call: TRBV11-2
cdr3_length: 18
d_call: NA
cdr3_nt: TGTGCCAGCAGCTCCCGGGGAGCTGGATCGGGGGGGGCCAACGTCCTGACTTTC
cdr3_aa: CASSSRGAGSGGANVLTF

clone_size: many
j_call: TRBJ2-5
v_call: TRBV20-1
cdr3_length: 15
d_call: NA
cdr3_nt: TGCAGTGCTAGTCCCCTACAGGGGGAGGGGGAGACCCAGTACTTC
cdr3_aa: CSASPLQGEGETQYF

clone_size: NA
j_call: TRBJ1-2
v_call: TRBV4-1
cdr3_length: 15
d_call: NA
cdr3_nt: TGCGCCAGCAGCCAAGAAGCAGGGACGGACTATGGCTACACCTTC
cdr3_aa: CASSQEAGTDYGYTF